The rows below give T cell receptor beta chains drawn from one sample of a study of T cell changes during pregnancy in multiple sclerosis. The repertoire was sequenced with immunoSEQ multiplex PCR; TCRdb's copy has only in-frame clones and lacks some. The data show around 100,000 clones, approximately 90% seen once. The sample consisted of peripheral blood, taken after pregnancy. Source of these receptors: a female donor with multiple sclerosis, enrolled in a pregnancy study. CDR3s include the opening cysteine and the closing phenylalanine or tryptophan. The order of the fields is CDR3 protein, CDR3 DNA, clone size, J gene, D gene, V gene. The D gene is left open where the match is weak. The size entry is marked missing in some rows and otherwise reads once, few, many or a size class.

CDR3 protein: CASSPPSAWHF; CDR3 DNA: TGTGCCAGCAGCCCCCCCAGTGCATGGCACTTC; clone size: -; J gene: TRBJ2-7; D gene: -; V gene: TRBV2
CDR3 protein: CASSMARAAGELFF; CDR3 DNA: TGTGCCAGTAGTATGGCTCGTGCGGCCGGGGAGCTGTTTTTT; clone size: -; J gene: TRBJ2-2; D gene: -; V gene: TRBV19
CDR3 protein: CASRGNYGYTF; CDR3 DNA: TGTGCTAGCAGGGGGAACTATGGCTACACCTTC; clone size: -; J gene: TRBJ1-2; D gene: TRBD1; V gene: TRBV12-5
CDR3 protein: CASTRDTSGNTIYF; CDR3 DNA: TGTGCCAGTACCCGGGACACTTCTGGAAACACCATATATTTT; clone size: once; J gene: TRBJ1-3; D gene: -; V gene: TRBV19
CDR3 protein: CSALAGNPSEQYF; CDR3 DNA: TGCAGCGCCTTAGCGGGGAATCCTAGTGAGCAGTACTTC; clone size: -; J gene: TRBJ2-7; D gene: TRBD2; V gene: TRBV29-1
CDR3 protein: CASSTPGGMINNEQFF; CDR3 DNA: TGTGCCAGCAGCACACCCGGGGGTATGATCAACAATGAGCAGTTCTTC; clone size: -; J gene: TRBJ2-1; D gene: -; V gene: TRBV9
CDR3 protein: CASSIDLPQGISTDTQYF; CDR3 DNA: TGTGCCAGTAGTATAGACCTACCACAGGGGATTAGCACAGATACGCAGTATTTT; clone size: -; J gene: TRBJ2-3; D gene: TRBD1; V gene: TRBV19
CDR3 protein: CSVTRGGGEEKLFF; CDR3 DNA: TGCAGCGTCACACGGGGAGGAGGGGAAGAAAAACTGTTTTTT; clone size: -; J gene: TRBJ1-4; D gene: -; V gene: TRBV29-1
CDR3 protein: CASSHTGGPYGYTF; CDR3 DNA: TGCGCCAGCAGTCACACAGGGGGCCCCTATGGCTACACCTTC; clone size: -; J gene: TRBJ1-2; D gene: TRBD1; V gene: TRBV23-1
CDR3 protein: CASSKEGGNPYEQYF; CDR3 DNA: TGTGCCAGCAGCAAAGAGGGAGGAAACCCCTACGAGCAGTACTTC; clone size: -; J gene: TRBJ2-7; D gene: -; V gene: TRBV21-1
CDR3 protein: CASSPDRGETQYF; CDR3 DNA: TGCGCCAGCAGCCCAGACAGGGGAGAGACCCAGTACTTC; clone size: -; J gene: TRBJ2-5; D gene: TRBD1; V gene: TRBV5-1
CDR3 protein: CASSREPAYEQYF; CDR3 DNA: TGTGCCAGCAGCCGGGAACCCGCCTACGAGCAGTACTTC; clone size: once; J gene: TRBJ2-7; D gene: -; V gene: TRBV5-4
CDR3 protein: CASSPPGGTDTQYF; CDR3 DNA: TGTGCCAGCTCACCACCCGGGGGCACAGATACGCAGTATTTT; clone size: -; J gene: TRBJ2-3; D gene: -; V gene: TRBV18
CDR3 protein: CASSIGGRSEQYF; CDR3 DNA: TGTGCCAGTAGTATAGGAGGGCGCTCCGAGCAGTACTTC; clone size: -; J gene: TRBJ2-7; D gene: -; V gene: TRBV19
CDR3 protein: CASGKTGVRTEAFF; CDR3 DNA: TGTGCCAGCGGAAAGACAGGGGTCCGAACTGAAGCTTTCTTT; clone size: -; J gene: TRBJ1-1; D gene: TRBD1; V gene: TRBV6-5
CDR3 protein: CASSLGLSMEPQHF; CDR3 DNA: TGTGCCAGCAGCCTGGGACTCTCAATGGAGCCCCAGCATTTT; clone size: medium-sized; J gene: TRBJ1-5; D gene: -; V gene: TRBV6-5
CDR3 protein: CSGQEGLNTEAFF; CDR3 DNA: TGCAGCGGACAAGAGGGATTGAACACTGAAGCTTTCTTT; clone size: -; J gene: TRBJ1-1; D gene: -; V gene: TRBV29-1
CDR3 protein: CASNPEADRAGEQFF; CDR3 DNA: TGTGCCAGCAACCCCGAGGCCGACAGGGCGGGTGAGCAGTTCTTC; clone size: -; J gene: TRBJ2-1; D gene: TRBD1; V gene: TRBV2
CDR3 protein: CASMTGNQETQYF; CDR3 DNA: TGTGCGTCCATGACAGGGAATCAAGAGACCCAGTACTTC; clone size: -; J gene: TRBJ2-5; D gene: TRBD1; V gene: TRBV30
CDR3 protein: CARNLDANQPQHF; CDR3 DNA: TGTGCCAGAAACCTAGACGCAAATCAGCCCCAGCATTTT; clone size: once; J gene: TRBJ1-5; D gene: -; V gene: TRBV5-3
CDR3 protein: CASSLRVTNTEAFF; CDR3 DNA: TGTGCCAGCAGCCTCCGGGTAACGAACACTGAAGCTTTCTTT; clone size: -; J gene: TRBJ1-1; D gene: -; V gene: TRBV11-2
CDR3 protein: CASSVEYFETDTQYF; CDR3 DNA: TGTGCCAGCAGCGTAGAGTACTTTGAAACAGATACGCAGTATTTT; clone size: -; J gene: TRBJ2-3; D gene: -; V gene: TRBV9
CDR3 protein: CASSLLAGSTDTQYF; CDR3 DNA: TGTGCCAGCAGCTTACTAGCGGGGAGCACAGATACGCAGTATTTT; clone size: -; J gene: TRBJ2-3; D gene: TRBD2; V gene: TRBV7-3
CDR3 protein: CASSIGQGGPYEQYF; CDR3 DNA: TGTGCCAGTAGTATCGGTCAGGGAGGGCCCTACGAGCAGTACTTC; clone size: -; J gene: TRBJ2-7; D gene: TRBD2; V gene: TRBV19
CDR3 protein: CASSPDRGRYSGYTF; CDR3 DNA: TGTGCCAGCAGTCCCGACAGGGGGCGTTATTCTGGCTACACCTTC; clone size: once; J gene: TRBJ1-2; D gene: TRBD1; V gene: TRBV6-5
CDR3 protein: CASSQGQSLNYGYTF; CDR3 DNA: TGCGCCAGCAGCCAGGGACAGTCACTCAACTATGGCTACACCTTC; clone size: -; J gene: TRBJ1-2; D gene: TRBD1; V gene: TRBV4-1
CDR3 protein: CASSAGGPDTQYF; CDR3 DNA: TGTGCCAGCAGCGCAGGGGGCCCAGATACGCAGTATTTT; clone size: -; J gene: TRBJ2-3; D gene: TRBD1; V gene: TRBV7-3
CDR3 protein: CSVVDSPSTDTQYF; CDR3 DNA: TGCAGCGTTGTGGACAGCCCTAGTACAGATACGCAGTATTTT; clone size: once; J gene: TRBJ2-3; D gene: -; V gene: TRBV29-1
CDR3 protein: CASSSGQGDDGYTF; CDR3 DNA: TGCGCCAGCAGCTCGGGACAGGGGGATGATGGCTACACCTTC; clone size: -; J gene: TRBJ1-2; D gene: TRBD1; V gene: TRBV4-1
CDR3 protein: CASTQAGNTGELFF; CDR3 DNA: TGTGCCAGCACTCAAGCCGGGAACACCGGGGAGCTGTTTTTT; clone size: -; J gene: TRBJ2-2; D gene: -; V gene: TRBV6-1
CDR3 protein: CASTRGGVVYEQFF; CDR3 DNA: TGTGCCAGTACCCGAGGGGGGGTTGTGTATGAGCAGTTCTTC; clone size: -; J gene: TRBJ2-1; D gene: -; V gene: TRBV7-2
CDR3 protein: CASSSGVLGRNEQFF; CDR3 DNA: TGTGCCAGCAGCTCGGGGGTGCTGGGCCGCAATGAGCAGTTCTTC; clone size: -; J gene: TRBJ2-1; D gene: -; V gene: TRBV7-6
CDR3 protein: CASSPQETQYF; CDR3 DNA: TGTGCCAGCAGCCCCCAGGAGACCCAGTACTTC; clone size: -; J gene: TRBJ2-5; D gene: -; V gene: TRBV7-8
CDR3 protein: CASSLSGNNSPLHF; CDR3 DNA: TGTGCCAGCAGCTTATCAGGGAATAATTCACCCCTCCACTTT; clone size: -; J gene: TRBJ1-6; D gene: -; V gene: TRBV13
CDR3 protein: CASQRGGLQETQYF; CDR3 DNA: TGTGCCAGTCAAAGGGGGGGGCTCCAAGAGACCCAGTACTTC; clone size: -; J gene: TRBJ2-5; D gene: -; V gene: TRBV6-5
CDR3 protein: CASKQVDTQYF; CDR3 DNA: TGTGCCAGCAAACAAGTCGATACGCAGTATTTT; clone size: -; J gene: TRBJ2-3; D gene: -; V gene: TRBV6-5
CDR3 protein: CASSILQGYEQYF; CDR3 DNA: TGTGCCAGCAGTATTTTACAGGGGTACGAGCAGTACTTC; clone size: -; J gene: TRBJ2-7; D gene: TRBD1; V gene: TRBV6-6
CDR3 protein: CASWGVSLTAYEQYF; CDR3 DNA: TGTGCCAGCTGGGGGGTCTCCCTCACAGCCTACGAGCAGTACTTC; clone size: -; J gene: TRBJ2-7; D gene: -; V gene: TRBV6-1
CDR3 protein: CASSPDRPFPQHF; CDR3 DNA: TGTGCCAGCTCACCGGACAGACCCTTTCCCCAGCATTTT; clone size: few; J gene: TRBJ1-5; D gene: -; V gene: TRBV18
CDR3 protein: CASSFDRAYNSPLHF; CDR3 DNA: TGTGCCAGCAGTTTTGACAGGGCTTATAATTCACCCCTCCACTTT; clone size: -; J gene: TRBJ1-6; D gene: TRBD1; V gene: TRBV7-2
CDR3 protein: CASKGQGDTEAFF; CDR3 DNA: TGTGCCAGCAAGGGACAGGGTGATACTGAAGCTTTCTTT; clone size: -; J gene: TRBJ1-1; D gene: TRBD1; V gene: TRBV25-1
CDR3 protein: CASSEGANYGYTF; CDR3 DNA: TGTGCCAGCAGTGAGGGGGCGAACTATGGCTACACCTTC; clone size: -; J gene: TRBJ1-2; D gene: -; V gene: TRBV6-1
CDR3 protein: CASSQSGASGGASYNEQFF; CDR3 DNA: TGTGCCAGCAGCCAGTCTGGGGCTAGCGGGGGGGCAAGCTACAATGAGCAGTTCTTC; clone size: -; J gene: TRBJ2-1; D gene: TRBD2; V gene: TRBV7-9
CDR3 protein: CASSDDIVNEKLFF; CDR3 DNA: TGTGCCAGCAGCGATGACATCGTTAATGAAAAACTGTTTTTT; clone size: -; J gene: TRBJ1-4; D gene: -; V gene: TRBV5-6
CDR3 protein: CASSFRLSYNEQFF; CDR3 DNA: TGTGCCAGCAGCTTTCGACTCTCCTACAATGAGCAGTTCTTC; clone size: -; J gene: TRBJ2-1; D gene: -; V gene: TRBV5-6